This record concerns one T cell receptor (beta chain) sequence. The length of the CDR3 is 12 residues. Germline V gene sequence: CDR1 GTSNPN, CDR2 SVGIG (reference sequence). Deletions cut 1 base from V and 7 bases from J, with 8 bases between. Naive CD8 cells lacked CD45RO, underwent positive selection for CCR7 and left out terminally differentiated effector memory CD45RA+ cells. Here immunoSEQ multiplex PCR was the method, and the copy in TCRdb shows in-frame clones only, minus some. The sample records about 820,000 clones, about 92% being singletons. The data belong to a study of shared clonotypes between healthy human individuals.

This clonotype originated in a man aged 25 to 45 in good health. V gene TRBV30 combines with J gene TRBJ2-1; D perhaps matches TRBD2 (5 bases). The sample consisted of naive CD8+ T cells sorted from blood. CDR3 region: CAWSGERNEQFF. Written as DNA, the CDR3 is TGTGCCTGGAGTGGGGAGAGGAATGAGCAGTTCTTC.